This T cell receptor beta chain was captured by sequencing in a study of CD4 T cells in relation to SARS-CoV-2 and coronaviruses (dated by TCRdb to the early 2020s). Turning to the overall study: In the ViraFEST assay, PBMCs were cultured with antigen for approximately ten days, after which TCR beta CDR3s were sequenced to identify antigen-specific clonal expansions. The negative reference condition was either a culture with an HIV-1 Nef peptide pool or a culture with no peptide. HLA restriction was mapped for shared crossreactive spike epitopes using patient-derived lymphoblastoid cell lines. At the level of individual TCR clonotypes, the study evaluated whether memory CD4+ T cells crossreact between the spike proteins of SARS-CoV-2 and those of common cold coronaviruses. The Adaptive Biotechnologies TCR-sequencing kit was used for samples from three pre-COVID donors and for the naive versus memory experiments, whereas the other data were Illumina-based. A different TCR-beta assay, based on Illumina, was used to sequence expansion assays from other donors in the study. The study at large found these results: Crossreactivity analysis was centred on spike protein, so crossreactivity against other viral proteins was not assessed. Crossreactive clones showed significantly weaker SARS-CoV-2-driven expansion than monoreactive clones, consistent with antigenic imprinting. In around three fifths of donors, memory CD4+ clonotypes turned up that crossrecognized SARS-CoV-2 and at least one common cold coronavirus spike. The study was limited by small numbers of patients and tested TCRs. Because no donor provided both pre-pandemic and post-infection samples, tracing the source of pre-existing responses was limited.

There are 13 amino acids in the CDR3, from cysteine to phenylalanine inclusive. The only DNA kept is the CDR3, 39 bases in frame from the first base. V sheds 2 bases and J sheds 7 bases, leaving 8 bases between their ends. The germline V gene encodes CDR1 SGHNT and CDR2 YENEEA. A remark on this clone: What this receptor recognizes is not known. Within one base of it there is no much larger clone, and no base qualities were kept.

The library was produced with the immunoSEQ multiplex PCR assay. In the authors' own workflow: During preprocessing, nonproductive sequences were discarded, as were any CDR3s that did not begin with C, did not end with F or W, or were shorter than 7 amino acids. Antigen-specific clonotypes were called with the MANAFEST web app, based on expansion relative to reference and other culture wells. To be counted as positive, a clone had to show significant expansion compared with the reference culture, at an FDR below 0.05, in 2 of 3 replicate wells. To be called positive, a clone also had to show significant expansion compared with every other tandem well and an odds ratio greater than 5. After three terminal residues were trimmed from each end, CDR3 homology was quantified as pairwise Levenshtein distance using the stringdist R package. This is the immuneACCESS table as TCRdb keeps it, with only in-frame sequences that have V and J called. A part of the clones is gone; compared with another copy, unresolved V genes explain less than half, and the rest is unexplained. V, J and clone size are those of that table, while D and trimming were read from the DNA. The sample profile shows roughly 20,000 clones; more than 70% of them were found once. The ten largest clones capture approximately 19% of the sample.

CD4+ T cells from unexposed donors were collected before the COVID-19 pandemic (2011-2018). After around ten days of culture, CD4+ T cells were isolated with the EasySep CD4+ T cell isolation kit. As cell number allowed, CD4+ T cells from unexposed donors were tested for reactivity to SARS-CoV-2 S and N and to four common cold coronavirus spike pools. Each well held 1.5 million to 2 million PBMCs cultured in IMDM containing around 4.9% human AB serum and roughly 9.3 IU/ml IL-2. Half of the culture medium was replaced with fresh IL-2-containing medium on days 3 and 7. In general, every peptide culture condition was set up in three replicate wells. Leukapheresis product for the unexposed donors was bought commercially. Ficoll-Paque PLUS gradient centrifugation was used to isolate PBMCs from either whole blood or leukapheresis product. PBMCs were either cryopreserved at -140 degrees C or used fresh in the expansion assay. The QIAamp Micro DNA Kit was used to extract genomic DNA from the CD4+ T cells.

The V and J genes are TRBV11-3 and TRBJ2-2; possibly the D gene is TRBD2, per 5 matching bases. This clonotype originated in a human donor in good health. Sequencing was done on a sample of CD4+ T cells from PBMCs, cultured in vitro. The CDR3 region: CASSLSGNGELFF. The DNA sequence is TGTGCCAGCAGCTTAAGCGGAAACGGGGAGCTGTTTTTT.